Listed below are T cell receptor beta chains from one sample, sequenced in a study of human T cells and chemical hapten exposure. TCRdb reprocessed the RACE reads via MiXCR and lists one record per CDR3 protein. The sample contains tens of thousands of distinct CDR3 sequences, roughly 8.5% of which appear only once. The sequencing input was whole blood. All receptors come from a female donor in good health. Some clones in this sample may be carry-over from other donors' samples. Both conserved end residues are trimmed from each CDR3.

V gene	J gene	CDR3 length	CDR3 protein
TRBV28	TRBJ2-7	14	ASSARAGTGTYEQY
TRBV4-2	TRBJ2-3	12	ASSQGSEADTQY
TRBV12-3/TRBV12-4	TRBJ2-4	10	ASSLDRNIQY
TRBV24-1	TRBJ1-5	13	ATSDSGASNQPQH
TRBV2	TRBJ1-2	10	ASRDRAYGYT
TRBV27	TRBJ2-7	9	ASRGAYEQY
TRBV5-4	TRBJ1-1	12	ASSLVGVHTEAF
TRBV7-9	TRBJ2-7	12	ASSLDGNSYEQY
TRBV3-1	TRBJ1-1	12	ASSFGTGRTEAF
TRBV28	TRBJ2-3	12	ASRGLAGVDTQY
TRBV12-3/TRBV12-4	TRBJ1-5	12	ASSLRQGIQPQH
TRBV29-1	TRBJ1-1	12	SVDRGLYNTEAF
TRBV7-2	TRBJ2-4	11	ASSLAGENIQY
TRBV5-1	TRBJ1-5	12	ASSADSSNQPQH
TRBV28	TRBJ2-1	13	ASTGQGAFPNEQF
TRBV28	TRBJ2-1	10	ASSLYRDEQF
TRBV20-1	TRBJ2-7	14	SASGTSGRFSYEQY
TRBV7-9	TRBJ2-7	12	ASSSTGVSYEQY
TRBV10-3	TRBJ2-3	13	AISSSGLLTDTQY
TRBV6-5	TRBJ2-3	12	ASRVAGVADTQY
TRBV20-1	TRBJ2-7	12	RARGRHLTYEQY
TRBV7-2	TRBJ2-6	10	TSSLGANVLT
TRBV10-3	TRBJ2-3	11	AISEVEGDTQY
TRBV12-3/TRBV12-4	TRBJ2-7	16	ASSHRGFISGSTGEQY
TRBV28	TRBJ2-4	11	ASSLTGTNIQY
TRBV6-2/TRBV6-3	TRBJ1-3	13	ATRDPGTSGNTIY
TRBV6-5	TRBJ2-5	13	ASSLSGTQQETQY
TRBV15	TRBJ2-7	9	ATSRDAEQY
TRBV6-9	TRBJ2-5	10	ASSPKRIHQY
TRBV9	TRBJ2-5	14	ASSVKSGRALETQY
TRBV7-8	TRBJ2-4	13	ASGNRGRAKNIQY
TRBV3-1	TRBJ2-2	12	ASSHTGAPGELF
TRBV14	TRBJ1-2	15	ASSPSRGQGAFRGYT
TRBV20-1	TRBJ1-5	12	SAANSGINQPQH
TRBV27	TRBJ1-1	12	ASSLSGVGTEAF
TRBV24-1	TRBJ2-1	15	ATSDPLSGRAGNEQF
TRBV5-1	TRBJ2-2	12	AGSSTANTGELF
TRBV29-1	TRBJ2-5	11	SVETGVDETQY
TRBV29-1	TRBJ1-2	12	SIRDSGGDYGYT
TRBV5-1	TRBJ1-1	10	ASSPDSMEAF
TRBV7-3	TRBJ2-2	14	ASSPKWTANTGELF
TRBV14	TRBJ2-1	16	ASSRFLTISESYNEQF
TRBV7-8	TRBJ2-1	15	ASSKRLGASGDNEQF
TRBV14	TRBJ1-1	11	ASSQLASLVAF
TRBV5-1	TRBJ1-3	13	ASSLDKLGGNTIY
TRBV25-1	TRBJ1-1	16	ASSESDRGERINTEAF
TRBV29-1	TRBJ1-2	9	SVISNYGYT
TRBV5-4	TRBJ2-6	14	ASSSEQGTGANVLT
TRBV4-1	TRBJ2-7	11	ASSQVTGNEQY
TRBV20-1	TRBJ1-5	15	SAASLMFFSSNGPQH
TRBV28	TRBJ2-7	16	ASSPLGGGAGSEYEQY
TRBV14	TRBJ1-3	14	ASSKDRTYSGNTIY
TRBV15	TRBJ2-1	12	ATSRKREIDEQF